This T cell receptor (beta chain) was documented in a study of OX40 agonist ivuxolimab in advanced cancers. Study outcomes and limitations: Expanded clones were, on average, more numerous among CD8+ T cells than CD4+.

TCRdb keeps only in-frame clones here, not all; method: immunoSEQ multiplex PCR. The sample has 55,000 to 60,000 clones, 93% seen once. Germline loops: CDR1 SGHKS, CDR2 YYEKEE (reference sequence). Unmatched junction bases numbered 0, after V lost 0 bases and J lost 1 base. CDR3 length: 14 residues. Details on this clone: Its antigen is undetermined.

The sequence derives from an adult with an advanced solid tumor such as melanoma, head and neck, liver or kidney cancer. The sample consisted of CD4+ or CD8+ T cells sorted from blood, taken in a trial of the OX40 agonist ivuxolimab. This chain connects TRBV5-5 to TRBJ2-5, with 7 bases fitting TRBD1. The DNA for the CDR3 is TGTGCCAGCAGCTTGGGGACAGGCCAAGAGACCCAGTACTTC. Protein sequence: CASSLGTGQETQYF.